The sequence of this TCR beta chain was determined in a study of T cell changes during pregnancy in multiple sclerosis. Libraries were prepared by immunoSEQ multiplex PCR; TCRdb keeps only in-frame clonotypes and omits some of them. This sample has about 98,000 clones, with around 92% found just once. Sequencing was performed on peripheral blood, taken after pregnancy. The origin of this receptor is a female donor in good health, enrolled as a control in a pregnancy study.

CDR3 region: CASSEEHYSNQPQHF. In DNA form, the CDR3 reads TGTGCCAGCAGTGAAGAACACTATAGCAATCAGCCCCAGCATTTT. The chain couples TRBV2 to TRBJ1-5; the D is unclear. Germline lookup yields CDR1 SNHLY and CDR2 FYNNEI. V was clipped by 1 base and J by 0 bases, with 7 bases between them. The CDR3 extends over 15 amino acids.